This record concerns one T cell receptor beta chain sequence. The source of the sample is a study of T cell changes during pregnancy in multiple sclerosis. Method: immunoSEQ multiplex PCR; TCRdb's copy keeps in-frame clones and lacks some. The profile shows approximately 130,000 clones, approximately 93% of them singletons. V was pared by 8 bases and J by 11 bases, with 14 bases of the junction left unmatched. Per germline, CDR1 SNHLY and CDR2 FYNNEI. The CDR3 spans 13 residues. The input for sequencing was peripheral blood, taken before pregnancy. The TCR comes from a female donor with multiple sclerosis, enrolled in a pregnancy study. The genes are TRBV2 and TRBJ1-2; 7 bases align to TRBD1. Written as DNA, the CDR3 is TGTGCCAGCGAAACAGGGGATATGAATCGGTACACCTTC. It yields the protein CASETGDMNRYTF.